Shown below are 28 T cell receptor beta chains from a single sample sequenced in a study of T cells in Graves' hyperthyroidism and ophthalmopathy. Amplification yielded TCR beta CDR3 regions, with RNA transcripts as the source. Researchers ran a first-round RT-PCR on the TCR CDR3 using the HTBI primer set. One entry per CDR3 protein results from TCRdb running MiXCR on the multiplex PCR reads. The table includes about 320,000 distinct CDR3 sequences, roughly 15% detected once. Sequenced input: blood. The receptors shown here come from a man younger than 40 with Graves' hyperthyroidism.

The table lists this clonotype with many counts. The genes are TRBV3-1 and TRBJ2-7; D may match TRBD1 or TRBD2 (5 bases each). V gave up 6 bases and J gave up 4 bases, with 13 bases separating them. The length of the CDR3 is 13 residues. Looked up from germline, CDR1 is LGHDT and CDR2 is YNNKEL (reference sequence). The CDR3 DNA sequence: TGTGCCAGCAGGACTACAGGTGTTTACGAGCAGTACTTC. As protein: CASRTTGVYEQYF.

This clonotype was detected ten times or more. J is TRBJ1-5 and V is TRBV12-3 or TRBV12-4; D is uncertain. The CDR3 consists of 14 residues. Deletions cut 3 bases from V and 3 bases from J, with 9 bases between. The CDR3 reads CASSFRRVNQPQHF. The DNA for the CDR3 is TGTGCCAGCAGTTTTAGGCGCGTCAATCAGCCCCAGCATTTT.

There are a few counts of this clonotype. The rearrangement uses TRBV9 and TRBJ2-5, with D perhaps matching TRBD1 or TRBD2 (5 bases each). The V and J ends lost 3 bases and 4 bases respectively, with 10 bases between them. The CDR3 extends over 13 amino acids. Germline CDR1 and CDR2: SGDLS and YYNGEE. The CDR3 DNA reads TGTGCCAGCAGCGGAGGGGTCGGAGAGACCCAGTACTTC. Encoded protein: CASSGGVGETQYF. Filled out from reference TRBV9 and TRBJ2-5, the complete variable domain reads DSGVTQTPKHLITATGQRVTLRCSPRSGDLSVYWYQQSLDQGLQFLIQYYNGEERAKGNILERFSAQQFPDLHSELNLSSLELGDSALYFCASSGGVGETQYFGPGTRLLVL.

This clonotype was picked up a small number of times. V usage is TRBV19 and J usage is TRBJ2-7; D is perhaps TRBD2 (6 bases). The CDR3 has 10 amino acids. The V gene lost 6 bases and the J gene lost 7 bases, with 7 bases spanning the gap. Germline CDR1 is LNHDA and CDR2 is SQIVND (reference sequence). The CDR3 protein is CASRAGEQYF. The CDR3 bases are TGTGCCAGTAGGGCGGGGGAGCAGTACTTC.

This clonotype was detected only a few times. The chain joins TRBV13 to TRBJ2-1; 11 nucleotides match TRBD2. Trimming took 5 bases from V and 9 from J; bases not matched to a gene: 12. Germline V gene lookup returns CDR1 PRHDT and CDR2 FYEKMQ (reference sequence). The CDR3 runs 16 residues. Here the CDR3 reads CASSPQGVAGGTEQFF. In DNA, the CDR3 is TGTGCCAGCAGCCCCCAGGGGGTAGCGGGAGGGACTGAGCAGTTCTTC.

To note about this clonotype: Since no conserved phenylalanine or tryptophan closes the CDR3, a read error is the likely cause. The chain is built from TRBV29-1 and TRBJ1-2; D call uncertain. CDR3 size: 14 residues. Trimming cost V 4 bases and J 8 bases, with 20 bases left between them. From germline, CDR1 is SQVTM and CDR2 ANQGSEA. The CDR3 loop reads CSVGNGLTPLGYTL. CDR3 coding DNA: TGCAGCGTTGGGAACGGCTTAACTCCCCTGGGCTACACCCTC.

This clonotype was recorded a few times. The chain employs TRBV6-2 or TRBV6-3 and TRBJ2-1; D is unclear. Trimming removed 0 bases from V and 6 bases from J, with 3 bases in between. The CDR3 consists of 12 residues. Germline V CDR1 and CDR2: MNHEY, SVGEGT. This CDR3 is CASSYSGNEQFF. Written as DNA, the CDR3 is TGTGCCAGCAGTTACTCGGGCAATGAGCAGTTCTTC.

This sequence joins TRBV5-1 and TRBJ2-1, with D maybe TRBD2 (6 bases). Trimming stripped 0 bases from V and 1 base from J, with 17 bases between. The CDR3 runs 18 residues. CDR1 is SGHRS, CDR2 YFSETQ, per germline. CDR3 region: CASSLGPFRGTSYNEQFF. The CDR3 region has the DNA TGCGCCAGCAGCTTGGGCCCCTTCCGCGGGACGTCCTACAATGAGCAGTTCTTC.

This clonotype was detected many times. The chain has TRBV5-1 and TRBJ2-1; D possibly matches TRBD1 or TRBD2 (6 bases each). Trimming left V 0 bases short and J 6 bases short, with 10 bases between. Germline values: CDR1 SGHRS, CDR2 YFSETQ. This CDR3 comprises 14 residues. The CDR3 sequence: CASSLVSGANEQFF. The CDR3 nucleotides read TGCGCCAGCAGCTTGGTCTCGGGGGCCAATGAGCAGTTCTTC.

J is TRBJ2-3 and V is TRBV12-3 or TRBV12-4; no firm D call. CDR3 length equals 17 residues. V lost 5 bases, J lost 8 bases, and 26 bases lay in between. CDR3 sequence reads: CASSVARTLVGSGTQYF. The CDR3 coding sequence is TGTGCCAGCAGTGTGGCTCGAACCCTAGTCGGGTCTGGTACGCAGTATTTT.

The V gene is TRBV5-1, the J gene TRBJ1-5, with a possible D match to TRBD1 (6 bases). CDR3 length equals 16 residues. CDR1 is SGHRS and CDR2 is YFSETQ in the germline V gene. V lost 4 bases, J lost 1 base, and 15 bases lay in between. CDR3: CASSIGGQRSNQPQHF. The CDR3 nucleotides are TGCGCCAGCAGCATTGGGGGCCAGAGAAGCAATCAGCCCCAGCATTTT.

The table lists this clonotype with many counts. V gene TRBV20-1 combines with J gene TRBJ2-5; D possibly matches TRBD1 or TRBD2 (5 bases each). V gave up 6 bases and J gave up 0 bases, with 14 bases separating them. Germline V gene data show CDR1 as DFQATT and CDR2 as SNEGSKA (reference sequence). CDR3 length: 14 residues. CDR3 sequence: CSAGTVTYQETQYF. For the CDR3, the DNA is TGCAGTGCGGGGACGGTGACGTACCAAGAGACCCAGTACTTC.

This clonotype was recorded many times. The CDR3 sequence is CASSLATQGADTQYF. The CDR3 nucleotides read TGTGCCAGCAGTTTAGCGACACAGGGGGCGGATACGCAGTATTTT. The chain carries TRBV12-3 or TRBV12-4 and TRBJ2-3; 9 bases align to TRBD1. The J segment lost 6 bases and the V segment lost 0 bases, leaving 4 bases of the junction unmatched. CDR3 length: 15 residues.

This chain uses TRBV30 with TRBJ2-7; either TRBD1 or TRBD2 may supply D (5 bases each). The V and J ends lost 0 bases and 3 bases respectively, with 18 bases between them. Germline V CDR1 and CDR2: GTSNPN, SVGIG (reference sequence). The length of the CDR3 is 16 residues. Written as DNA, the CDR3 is TGTGCCTGGAGTGTACTCTATCCGGGACCTTTCTACGAGCAGTACTTC. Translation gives CAWSVLYPGPFYEQYF. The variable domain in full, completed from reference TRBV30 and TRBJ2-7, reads SQTIHQWPATLVQPVGSPLSLECTVEGTSNPNLYWYRQAAGRGLQLLFYSVGIGQISSEVPQNLSASRPQDRQFILSSKKLLLSDSGFYLCAWSVLYPGPFYEQYFGPGTRLTVT.

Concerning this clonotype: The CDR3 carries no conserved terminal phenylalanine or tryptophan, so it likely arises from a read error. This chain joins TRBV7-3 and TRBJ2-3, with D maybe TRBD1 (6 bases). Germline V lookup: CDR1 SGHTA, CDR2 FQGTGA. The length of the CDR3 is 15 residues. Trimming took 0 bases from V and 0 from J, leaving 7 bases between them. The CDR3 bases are TGTGCCAGCAGCTTAACACAGGGCAGCACAGATACGCAGTATCTT. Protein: CASSLTQGSTDTQYL.

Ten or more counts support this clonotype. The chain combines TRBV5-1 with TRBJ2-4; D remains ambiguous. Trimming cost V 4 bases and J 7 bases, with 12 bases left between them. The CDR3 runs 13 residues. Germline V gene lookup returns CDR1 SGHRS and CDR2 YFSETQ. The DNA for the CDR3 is TGCGCCAGCAGCCCGGAGCTTCGGAACATTCAGTACTTC. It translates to CASSPELRNIQYF.

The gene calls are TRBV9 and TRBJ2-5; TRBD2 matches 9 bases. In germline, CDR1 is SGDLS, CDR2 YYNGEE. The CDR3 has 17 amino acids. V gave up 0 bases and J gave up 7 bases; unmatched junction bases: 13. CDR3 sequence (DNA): TGTGCCAGCAGCGTAGGGCTCGTGGGGACTAGCAGTGGGACCCAGTACTTC. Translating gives CASSVGLVGTSSGTQYF.

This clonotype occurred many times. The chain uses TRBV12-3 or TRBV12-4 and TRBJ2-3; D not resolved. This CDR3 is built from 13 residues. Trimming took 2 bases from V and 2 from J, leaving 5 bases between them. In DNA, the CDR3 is TGTGCCAGCAGTTTACGGCTCACAGATACGCAGTATTTT. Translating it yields CASSLRLTDTQYF.

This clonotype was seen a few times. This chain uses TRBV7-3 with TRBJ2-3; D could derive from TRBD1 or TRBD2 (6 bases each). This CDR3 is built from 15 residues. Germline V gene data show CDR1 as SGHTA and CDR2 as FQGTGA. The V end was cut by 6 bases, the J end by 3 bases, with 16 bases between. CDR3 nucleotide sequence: TGTGCCAGCAGAAAACAGGGCGGGGAGACAGATACGCAGTATTTT. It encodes CASRKQGGETDTQYF.

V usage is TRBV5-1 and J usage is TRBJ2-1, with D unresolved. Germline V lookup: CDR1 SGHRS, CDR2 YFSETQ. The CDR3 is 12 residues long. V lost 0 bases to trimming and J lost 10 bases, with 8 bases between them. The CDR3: CASSLVVGEQFF. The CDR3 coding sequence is TGCGCCAGCAGCTTGGTTGTAGGGGAGCAGTTCTTC.

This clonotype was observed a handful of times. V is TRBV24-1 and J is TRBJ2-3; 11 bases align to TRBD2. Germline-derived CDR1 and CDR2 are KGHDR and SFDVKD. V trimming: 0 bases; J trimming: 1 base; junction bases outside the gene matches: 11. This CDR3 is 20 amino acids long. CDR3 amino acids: CATSDLPGTSGSIRTDTQYF. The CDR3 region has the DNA TGTGCCACCAGTGATTTGCCCGGGACTAGCGGCTCAATACGCACAGATACGCAGTATTTT.

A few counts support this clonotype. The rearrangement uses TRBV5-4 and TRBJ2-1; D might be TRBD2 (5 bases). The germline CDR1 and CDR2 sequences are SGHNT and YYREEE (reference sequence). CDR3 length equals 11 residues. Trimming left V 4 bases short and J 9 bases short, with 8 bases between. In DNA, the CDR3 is TGTGCCAGCAGCCAAACTAGTGAGCAGTTCTTC. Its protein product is CASSQTSEQFF.

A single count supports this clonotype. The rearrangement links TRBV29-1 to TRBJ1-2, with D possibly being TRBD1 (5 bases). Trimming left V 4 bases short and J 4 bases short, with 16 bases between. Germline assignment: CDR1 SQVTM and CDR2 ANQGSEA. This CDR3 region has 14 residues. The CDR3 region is CSVAGGGGIYGYTF. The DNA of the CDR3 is TGCAGCGTTGCTGGCGGGGGAGGCATCTATGGCTACACCTTC.

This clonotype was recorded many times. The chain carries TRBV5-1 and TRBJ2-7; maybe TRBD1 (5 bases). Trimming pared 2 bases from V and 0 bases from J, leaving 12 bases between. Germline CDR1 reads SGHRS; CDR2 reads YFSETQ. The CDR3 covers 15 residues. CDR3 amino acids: CASSFVQTDSYEQYF. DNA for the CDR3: TGCGCCAGCAGCTTCGTGCAGACAGACTCCTACGAGCAGTACTTC.

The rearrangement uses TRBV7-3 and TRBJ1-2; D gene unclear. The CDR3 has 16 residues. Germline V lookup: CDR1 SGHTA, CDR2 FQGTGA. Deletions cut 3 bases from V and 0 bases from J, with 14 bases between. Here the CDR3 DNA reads TGTGCCAGCAGCTTTGCCGGTCGGTCGGCTAACTATGGCTACACCTTC. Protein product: CASSFAGRSANYGYTF.

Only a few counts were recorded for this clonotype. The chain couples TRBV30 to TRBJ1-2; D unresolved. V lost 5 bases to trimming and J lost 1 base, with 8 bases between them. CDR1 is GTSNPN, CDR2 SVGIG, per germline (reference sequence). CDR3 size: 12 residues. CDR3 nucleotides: TGTGCCTGGGATGATAGTAACTATGGCTACACCTTC. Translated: CAWDDSNYGYTF. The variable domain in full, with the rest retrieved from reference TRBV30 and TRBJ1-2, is SQTIHQWPATLVQPVGSPLSLECTVEGTSNPNLYWYRQAAGRGLQLLFYSVGIGQISSEVPQNLSASRPQDRQFILSSKKLLLSDSGFYLCAWDDSNYGYTFGSGTRLTVV.

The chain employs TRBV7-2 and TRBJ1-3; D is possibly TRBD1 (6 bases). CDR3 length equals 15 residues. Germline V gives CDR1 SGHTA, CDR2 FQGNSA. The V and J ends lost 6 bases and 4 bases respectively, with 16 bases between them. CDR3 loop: CASRLQGVTGNTIYF. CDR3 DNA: TGTGCCAGCAGGTTACAGGGAGTAACCGGAAACACCATATATTTT.

CDR3 loop: CASSPGRVGYEQYF. CDR3 nucleotides: TGCGCCAGCAGCCCGGGCAGGGTTGGTTACGAGCAGTACTTC. The V and J genes are TRBV4-1 and TRBJ2-7, with a possible D match to TRBD1 (5 bases). The CDR3 contains 14 residues. Germline CDR1 MGHRA, CDR2 YSYEKL. Trimming pared 4 bases from V and 4 bases from J, leaving 14 bases between.